This T cell receptor beta chain originates from a study of cytotoxic CD8 clonotypes in ibrutinib-treated CLL. About the research overall: IGHV unmutated roughly 18; relapsed/refractory about a dozen; treatment-naive more than 14.

Sequencing was designed to attain a depth spanning 1 in 200,000 to 1 in 1 million T cells. Profiling relied on immunoSEQ multiplex PCR, and the TCRdb table lists in-frame clones only, not all of them. The sample gives over 200,000 clones, 70% to 75% of which show up once; 5.9% is in the top ten. Trimming cost V 4 bases and J 12 bases; bases outside gene matches: 2. The length of the CDR3 is 11 residues. Germline CDR1 and CDR2: MNHEY and SVGAGI. Regarding this clone: Its cognate antigen is unknown.

Study-level results: Exceeding age-matched healthy donors, baseline clonality also tracked the counts of circulating CD8+ T cells. Clonality was higher at ibrutinib response and returned toward baseline at progression.

The rearrangement links TRBV6-5 to TRBJ2-1, with 8 positions matching TRBD1. This sequence originates from a human donor with chronic lymphocytic leukemia. This sample comprised PBMCs, obtained after 12 months of ibrutinib treatment. Here the CDR3 DNA reads TGTGCCAGCAGTTTTACAGGGGGGCAGTTCTTC. Amino acids: CASSFTGGQFF.